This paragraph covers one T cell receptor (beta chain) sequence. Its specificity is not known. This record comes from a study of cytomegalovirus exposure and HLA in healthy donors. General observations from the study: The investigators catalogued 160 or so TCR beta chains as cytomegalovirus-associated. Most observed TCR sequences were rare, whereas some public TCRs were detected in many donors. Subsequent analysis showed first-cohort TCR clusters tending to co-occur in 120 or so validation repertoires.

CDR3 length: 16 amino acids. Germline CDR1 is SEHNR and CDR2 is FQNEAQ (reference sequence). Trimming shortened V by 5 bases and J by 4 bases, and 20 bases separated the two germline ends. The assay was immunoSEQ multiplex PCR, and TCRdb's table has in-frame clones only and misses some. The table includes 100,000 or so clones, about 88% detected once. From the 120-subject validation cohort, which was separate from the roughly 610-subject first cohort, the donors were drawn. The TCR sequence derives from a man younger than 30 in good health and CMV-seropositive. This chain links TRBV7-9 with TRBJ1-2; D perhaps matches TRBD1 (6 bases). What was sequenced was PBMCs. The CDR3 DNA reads TGTGCCAGCAGCGCTAGAGCACAGGGTAGAGGCTATGGCTACACCTTC. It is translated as CASSARAQGRGYGYTF.